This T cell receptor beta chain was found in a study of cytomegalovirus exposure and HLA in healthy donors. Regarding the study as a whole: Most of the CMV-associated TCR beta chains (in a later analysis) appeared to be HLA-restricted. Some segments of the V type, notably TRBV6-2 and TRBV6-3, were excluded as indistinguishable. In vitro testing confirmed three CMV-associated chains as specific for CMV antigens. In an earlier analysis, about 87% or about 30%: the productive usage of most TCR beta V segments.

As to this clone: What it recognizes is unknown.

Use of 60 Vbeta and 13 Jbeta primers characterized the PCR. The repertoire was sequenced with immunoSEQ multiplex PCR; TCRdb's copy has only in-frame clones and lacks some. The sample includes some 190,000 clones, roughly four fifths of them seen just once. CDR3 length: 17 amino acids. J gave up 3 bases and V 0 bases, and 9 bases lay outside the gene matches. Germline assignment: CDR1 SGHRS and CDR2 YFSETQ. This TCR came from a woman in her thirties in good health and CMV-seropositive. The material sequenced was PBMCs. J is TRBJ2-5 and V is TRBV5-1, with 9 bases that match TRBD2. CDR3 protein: CASSLEGNSGSKETQYF. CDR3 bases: TGCGCCAGCAGCTTGGAAGGGAATAGCGGGAGCAAAGAGACCCAGTACTTC.